The rows below give T cell receptor beta chains drawn from one sample of a study of long-term antiretroviral therapy in people with HIV. TCRdb keeps only in-frame clones here, not all; method: immunoSEQ multiplex PCR. The sample lists 20,000 to 25,000 clones, around four fifths occurring once. The material sequenced was unsorted PBMCs, taken 1.2 years after starting antiretroviral therapy. Receptors were obtained from a woman aged 40 to 49 with HIV. Each CDR3 is given with its conserved first and last residue. A D gene is named only where the DNA matches it firmly. Size is omitted from some rows. Given values are once, few, many or a class for expanded clones.

clone_size: -; d_call: TRBD2; v_call: TRBV2; j_call: TRBJ2-5; cdr3_aa: CASSDSVSGPPQETQYF; cdr3_nt: TGTGCCAGCAGTGACAGTGTTAGCGGGCCCCCCCAAGAGACCCAGTACTTC
clone_size: -; d_call: TRBD1; v_call: TRBV10-3; j_call: TRBJ2-2; cdr3_aa: CAISPGQGRDGELFF; cdr3_nt: TGTGCCATCAGCCCGGGACAGGGTAGGGACGGGGAGCTGTTTTTT
clone_size: -; d_call: TRBD2; v_call: TRBV5-1; j_call: TRBJ2-1; cdr3_aa: CASSLASGIPYNEQFF; cdr3_nt: TGCGCCAGCAGCTTGGCTAGCGGAATTCCCTACAATGAGCAGTTCTTC
clone_size: -; d_call: -; v_call: TRBV19; j_call: TRBJ2-7; cdr3_aa: CASSMWPGTYEQYF; cdr3_nt: TGTGCCAGTAGTATGTGGCCGGGAACCTACGAGCAGTACTTC
clone_size: -; d_call: -; v_call: TRBV29-1; j_call: TRBJ1-1; cdr3_aa: CSVEDRGYTEAFF; cdr3_nt: TGCAGCGTTGAAGATAGGGGGTACACTGAAGCTTTCTTT
clone_size: -; d_call: -; v_call: TRBV5-6; j_call: TRBJ1-1; cdr3_aa: CASSHPSGSTEAFF; cdr3_nt: TGTGCCAGCAGCCACCCGTCCGGGTCCACTGAAGCTTTCTTT
clone_size: -; d_call: TRBD2; v_call: TRBV4-3; j_call: TRBJ2-5; cdr3_aa: CASSQWTSGPETQYF; cdr3_nt: TGCGCCAGCAGCCAATGGACTAGCGGACCAGAGACCCAGTACTTC
clone_size: -; d_call: TRBD1; v_call: TRBV7-2; j_call: TRBJ1-5; cdr3_aa: CASSLQGLNQPQHF; cdr3_nt: TGTGCCAGCAGCCTACAGGGGTTAAATCAGCCCCAGCATTTT
clone_size: -; d_call: TRBD2; v_call: TRBV29-1; j_call: TRBJ2-3; cdr3_aa: CSAGLAGGDTQYF; cdr3_nt: TGCAGCGCTGGACTAGCGGGAGGAGATACGCAGTATTTT
clone_size: -; d_call: -; v_call: TRBV2; j_call: TRBJ2-3; cdr3_aa: CASSSWVTTDTQYF; cdr3_nt: TGTGCCAGCTCTAGCTGGGTTACTACAGATACGCAGTATTTT
clone_size: -; d_call: TRBD1; v_call: TRBV27; j_call: TRBJ2-7; cdr3_aa: CASSPGTGIHEQYF; cdr3_nt: TGTGCCAGCAGTCCCGGGACAGGGATCCACGAGCAGTACTTC
clone_size: once; d_call: -; v_call: TRBV7-9; j_call: TRBJ1-4; cdr3_aa: CASSPKASTNEKLFF; cdr3_nt: TGTGCCAGCAGCCCAAAGGCATCAACTAATGAAAAACTGTTTTTT
clone_size: -; d_call: -; v_call: TRBV27; j_call: TRBJ2-5; cdr3_aa: CASSLGRLETQYF; cdr3_nt: TGTGCCAGCAGTCTCGGACGCCTGGAGACCCAGTACTTC
clone_size: -; d_call: TRBD2; v_call: TRBV27; j_call: TRBJ2-7; cdr3_aa: CASRTNGGSSYEQYF; cdr3_nt: TGTGCCAGCAGAACAAACGGCGGGAGCTCCTACGAGCAGTACTTC
clone_size: few; d_call: -; v_call: TRBV7-9; j_call: TRBJ1-2; cdr3_aa: CASSLEGDGYTF; cdr3_nt: TGTGCCAGCAGCTTAGAGGGGGATGGCTACACCTTC
clone_size: -; d_call: TRBD1; v_call: TRBV5-6; j_call: TRBJ1-5; cdr3_aa: CASSWTGVDQPQHF; cdr3_nt: TGTGCCAGCAGCTGGACAGGGGTGGATCAGCCCCAGCATTTT
clone_size: -; d_call: -; v_call: TRBV7-9; j_call: TRBJ1-1; cdr3_aa: CASSVQVNTEAFF; cdr3_nt: TGTGCCAGCAGCGTACAAGTGAACACTGAAGCTTTCTTT
clone_size: -; d_call: -; v_call: TRBV28; j_call: TRBJ2-5; cdr3_aa: CASSFGGQGGETQYF; cdr3_nt: TGTGCCAGCAGTTTCGGGGGTCAGGGTGGAGAGACCCAGTACTTC
clone_size: medium-sized; d_call: -; v_call: TRBV10-1; j_call: TRBJ2-1; cdr3_aa: CASNGVGESGPFF; cdr3_nt: TGCGCCAGCAATGGTGTGGGGGAGTCAGGGCCGTTCTTC
clone_size: -; d_call: -; v_call: TRBV19; j_call: TRBJ2-1; cdr3_aa: CASSISAGPGNEQFF; cdr3_nt: TGTGCCAGTAGTATAAGTGCCGGCCCTGGCAATGAGCAGTTCTTC
clone_size: few; d_call: TRBD2; v_call: TRBV11-2; j_call: TRBJ2-1; cdr3_aa: CASSFGGSQGEQFF; cdr3_nt: TGTGCCAGCAGCTTCGGCGGGAGTCAAGGTGAGCAGTTCTTC
clone_size: -; d_call: -; v_call: TRBV30; j_call: TRBJ1-6; cdr3_aa: CAWSSGPFNSPLHF; cdr3_nt: TGTGCCTGGAGCTCCGGGCCCTTTAATTCACCCCTCCACTTT
clone_size: -; d_call: -; v_call: TRBV7-2; j_call: TRBJ2-1; cdr3_aa: CASSSGWEQFF; cdr3_nt: TGTGCCAGCAGCTCCGGATGGGAGCAGTTCTTC
clone_size: -; d_call: -; v_call: TRBV2; j_call: TRBJ1-5; cdr3_aa: CASSAKGANGQPQHF; cdr3_nt: TGTGCCAGCAGTGCAAAAGGGGCGAACGGGCAGCCCCAGCATTTT
clone_size: -; d_call: -; v_call: TRBV27; j_call: TRBJ2-7; cdr3_aa: CASSRGSGSGEQYF; cdr3_nt: TGTGCCAGCAGCCGAGGGTCGGGTTCGGGCGAGCAGTACTTC
clone_size: -; d_call: -; v_call: TRBV28; j_call: TRBJ2-7; cdr3_aa: CASSFHGQFSYEQYF; cdr3_nt: TGTGCCAGCAGTTTTCACGGACAGTTCTCCTACGAGCAGTACTTC
clone_size: -; d_call: TRBD2; v_call: TRBV27; j_call: TRBJ2-7; cdr3_aa: CASSLRLAGGPTRTYEQYF; cdr3_nt: TGTGCCAGCAGTCTAAGACTAGCGGGAGGGCCAACAAGAACCTACGAGCAGTACTTC
clone_size: once; d_call: TRBD1; v_call: TRBV18; j_call: TRBJ1-1; cdr3_aa: CASSPQTGAARNTEAFF; cdr3_nt: TGTGCCAGCTCCCCTCAGACAGGGGCGGCCAGGAACACTGAAGCTTTCTTT
clone_size: -; d_call: -; v_call: TRBV28; j_call: TRBJ1-5; cdr3_aa: CASSGTPYSNQPQHF; cdr3_nt: TGTGCCAGCAGTGGCACACCTTATAGCAATCAGCCCCAGCATTTT
clone_size: -; d_call: -; v_call: TRBV14; j_call: TRBJ1-2; cdr3_aa: CASSQERRVGGYTF; cdr3_nt: TGTGCCAGCAGCCAAGAAAGGCGAGTGGGCGGCTACACCTTC
clone_size: once; d_call: -; v_call: TRBV7-3; j_call: TRBJ1-2; cdr3_aa: CASSASGETPYGYTF; cdr3_nt: TGTGCCAGCAGCGCTTCAGGGGAGACCCCCTATGGCTACACCTTC
clone_size: -; d_call: TRBD1; v_call: TRBV6-5; j_call: TRBJ1-1; cdr3_aa: CASRRQGEAFF; cdr3_nt: TGTGCCAGCAGGCGACAGGGTGAAGCTTTCTTT
clone_size: -; d_call: -; v_call: TRBV7-9; j_call: TRBJ2-7; cdr3_aa: CASSSQGYEQYF; cdr3_nt: TGTGCCAGCAGCTCTCAGGGCTACGAGCAGTACTTC
clone_size: -; d_call: TRBD1; v_call: TRBV28; j_call: TRBJ1-1; cdr3_aa: CASSHSPGQKNTEAFF; cdr3_nt: TGTGCCAGCAGCCATTCCCCGGGACAGAAAAACACTGAAGCTTTCTTT